These 13 T cell receptor beta chains came from one sample sequenced in a study of beta chain features in type 1 diabetes. TCRB transcripts that were expressed got sequenced, as all of the isolated RNA had been reverse transcribed. This table comes from immunoSEQ multiplex PCR, and its TCRdb copy is limited to in-frame clones, with some not included. This sample has some 150,000 clones; around 50% occur once, and the top ten carry around 0.42%. Source material: Tregs from blood. The receptors stem from a man between 18 and 29 years old in good health.

This chain connects TRBV29-1 to TRBJ1-1; weak D call: TRBD1 (5 bases). The CDR3 has 12 residues. Germline V gene lookup returns CDR1 SQVTM and CDR2 ANQGSEA. The V end lost 3 bases, the J end lost 8 bases, and 13 bases lay between the germline ends. As DNA, the CDR3 is TGCAGCGTTGAGGGGTGGGGGGGGGAAGCTTTCTTT. It translates to CSVEGWGGEAFF.

Written as DNA, the CDR3 is TGTGCCAGCAGCTCCCTCCAGGGTATCTATGGCTACACCTTC. This codes for CASSSLQGIYGYTF. The V call is TRBV5-4, the J call TRBJ1-2, with a weak D call TRBD1 (5 bases). Trimming pared 3 bases from V and 4 bases from J, leaving 13 bases between. Germline V gives CDR1 SGHNT, CDR2 YYREEE (reference sequence). The CDR3 consists of 14 residues.

V gene TRBV6-5 combines with J gene TRBJ2-5; 7 nucleotides line up with TRBD1. The CDR3 extends over 15 amino acids. V was clipped by 5 bases and J by 1 base; unmatched bases: 7. Germline-derived CDR1 and CDR2 are MNHEY and SVGAGI. DNA of the CDR3: TGTGCCAGCAGTAGAGCATGGGACAGCCAAGAGACCCAGTACTTC. Amino acids: CASSRAWDSQETQYF.

The chain links TRBV19 to TRBJ1-1, with a weak D call TRBD1 (6 bases). Germline CDR1 LNHDA, CDR2 SQIVND (reference sequence). Trimming cost V 3 bases and J 1 base, with 18 bases left between them. This CDR3 contains 17 residues. CDR3 DNA sequence: TGTGCCAGTAGTATGAGAGGCAGGGGATGGAGGAACACTGAAGCTTTCTTT. Protein product: CASSMRGRGWRNTEAFF. Combining the CDR3 with reference TRBV19 and TRBJ1-1 gives the whole variable domain DGGITQSPKYLFRKEGQNVTLSCEQNLNHDAMYWYRQDPGQGLRLIYYSQIVNDFQKGDIAEGYSVSREKKESFPLTVTSAQKNPTAFYLCASSMRGRGWRNTEAFFGQGTRLTVV.

A few counts support this clone. The rearrangement links TRBV30 to TRBJ1-1, with D possibly TRBD1 on 5 matching bases. V was clipped by 1 base and J by 8 bases, with 14 bases between them. The CDR3 has 13 residues. CDR1 is GTSNPN, CDR2 SVGIG, per germline (reference sequence). CDR3 residues: CAWSGRRGEEAFF. In DNA, the CDR3 is TGTGCCTGGAGTGGTAGGAGGGGCGAGGAAGCTTTCTTT.

The chain carries TRBV7-2 and TRBJ2-5, with a weak D call TRBD2 (6 bases). The V gene lost 4 bases and the J gene lost 5 bases, with 14 bases spanning the gap. The CDR3 extends over 14 amino acids. Per the germline V gene, CDR1 is SGHTA and CDR2 is FQGNSA. Written as DNA, the CDR3 is TGTGCCAGCAGCTCCGCCCTCGCGGGGGAGACCCAGTACTTC. It codes for CASSSALAGETQYF.

V is TRBV6-1 and J is TRBJ1-1, with D possibly matching TRBD1 (6 bases). The CDR3 is 13 residues long. From germline, CDR1 is MNHNS and CDR2 SASEGT. Between the trimmed V and J ends, which lost 7 bases and 1 base, there was a span of 10 bases. CDR3 residues: CASTGQPNTEAFF. CDR3 DNA: TGTGCCAGCACCGGACAGCCGAACACTGAAGCTTTCTTT.

This chain connects TRBV5-1 to TRBJ2-1; 13 positions match TRBD2. Unmatched junction bases numbered 13, after V lost 0 bases and J lost 7 bases. Germline loops: CDR1 SGHRS, CDR2 YFSETQ. The CDR3 totals 19 residues. DNA for the CDR3: TGCGCCAGCAGCTTGGTAGAGGGGAGACTAGCGGGAGGAAAGAATGAGCAGTTCTTC. It yields the protein CASSLVEGRLAGGKNEQFF.

This chain connects TRBV5-6 to TRBJ2-1; no firm D call. The germline V and J ends were trimmed by 1 base and 6 bases, with 5 bases remaining between them. CDR3 length: 12 residues. CDR1 is SGHDT and CDR2 is YYEEEE in the germline V gene. CDR3 coding DNA: TGTGCCAGCAGCTTGCCTACCAATGAGCAGTTCTTC. Its protein is CASSLPTNEQFF.

The chain employs TRBV5-1 and TRBJ2-1, with 8 bases matching TRBD2. J was trimmed by 6 bases and V by 1 base; bases with no gene match: 9. CDR1 is SGHRS, CDR2 YFSETQ, per germline. This CDR3 has 16 residues. The CDR3 bases are TGCGCCAGCAGCTTGCGACCAGGACTAGCTCTCAATGAGCAGTTCTTC. Amino acid sequence: CASSLRPGLALNEQFF.

This chain uses TRBV18 with TRBJ2-2; D may be TRBD2 (6 bases). Germline lookup yields CDR1 KGHSH and CDR2 LQKENI. The CDR3 loop spans 14 amino acids. V dropped 4 bases and J dropped 1 base, with 7 bases sitting between them. CDR3 coding DNA: TGTGCCAGCTCACTAGCGGAGAACACCGGGGAGCTGTTTTTT. Translating gives CASSLAENTGELFF. The full variable domain, its missing parts supplied by reference TRBV18 and TRBJ2-2, is NAGVMQNPRHLVRRRGQEARLRCSPMKGHSHVYWYRQLPEEGLKFMVYLQKENIIDESGMPKERFSAEFPKEGPSILRIQQVVRGDSAAYFCASSLAENTGELFFGEGSRLTVL.

Only a few counts were recorded for this clone. This chain uses TRBV7-9 with TRBJ2-4, with 7 nucleotides matching TRBD1. V lost 3 bases to trimming and J lost 0 bases; unmatched junction nucleotides: 5. The CDR3 runs to 16 residues. Germline V gene data show CDR1 as SEHNR and CDR2 as FQNEAQ (reference sequence). Written as DNA, the CDR3 is TGTGCCAGCAGCTTCGGGCAGGGGGTAGCCAAAAACATTCAGTACTTC. This gives the protein CASSFGQGVAKNIQYF.

This rearrangement joins TRBV4-2 to TRBJ2-1; TRBD1 aligns across 7 bases. Germline assignment: CDR1 LGHNA and CDR2 YNFKEQ. Trimming cost V 1 base and J 0 bases; bases outside gene matches: 6. The CDR3 loop spans 17 amino acids. CDR3 nucleotide sequence: TGTGCCAGCAGCCAAGGGTTCAGGGGGATCTCCTACAATGAGCAGTTCTTC. It translates to CASSQGFRGISYNEQFF.